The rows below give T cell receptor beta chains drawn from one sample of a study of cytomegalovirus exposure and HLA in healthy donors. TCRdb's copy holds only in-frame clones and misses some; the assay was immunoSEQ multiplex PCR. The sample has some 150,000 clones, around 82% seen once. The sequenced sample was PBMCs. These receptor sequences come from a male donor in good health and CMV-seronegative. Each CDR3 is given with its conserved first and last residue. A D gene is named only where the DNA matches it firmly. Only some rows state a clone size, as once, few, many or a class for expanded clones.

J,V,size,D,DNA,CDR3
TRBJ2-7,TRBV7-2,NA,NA,TGTGCCAGCAGCTTAGCAGGCAGGTCCTACGAGCAGTACTTC,CASSLAGRSYEQYF
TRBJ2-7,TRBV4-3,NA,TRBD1,TGCGCCAGCAGCCAAAACAGGGGGTACGAGCAGTACTTC,CASSQNRGYEQYF
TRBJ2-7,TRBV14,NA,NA,TGTGCCAGCAGCCAAGCGAGTGGGGGGATCGGGGACGAGCAGTACTTC,CASSQASGGIGDEQYF
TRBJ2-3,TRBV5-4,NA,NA,TGTGCCAGCAACCTCTTGGAGGGCTACACAGATACGCAGTATTTT,CASNLLEGYTDTQYF
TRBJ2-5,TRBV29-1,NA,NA,TGCAGCGTTAAGCGGCAGCAAGAGACCCAGTACTTC,CSVKRQQETQYF
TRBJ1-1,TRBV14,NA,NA,TGTGCCAGCAGCCAAGTGAGGGTTCTTTGGACTGAAGCTTTCTTT,CASSQVRVLWTEAFF
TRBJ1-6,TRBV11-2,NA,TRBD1,TGTGCCAGCAGTTCGTCGGGACAGGCTAATTCACCCCTCCACTTT,CASSSSGQANSPLHF
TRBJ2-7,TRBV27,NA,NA,TGTGCCAGCAGTTTATCAGGGGCCTACGAGCAGTACTTC,CASSLSGAYEQYF
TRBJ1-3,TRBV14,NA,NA,TGTGCCAGCAGCCAAGATCGGGTCTCTGGAAACACCATATATTTT,CASSQDRVSGNTIYF
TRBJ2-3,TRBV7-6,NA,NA,TGTGCCAGCAGTCCTTTAGCAGATACGCAGTATTTT,CASSPLADTQYF
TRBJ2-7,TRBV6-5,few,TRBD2,TGTGCCAGCAGTCTGACTAGCGGGAGTACCTACGAGCAGTACTTC,CASSLTSGSTYEQYF
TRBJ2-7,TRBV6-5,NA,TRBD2,TGTGCCAGCAGTTACCTAGCGGGTGCAGAGCAGTACTTC,CASSYLAGAEQYF
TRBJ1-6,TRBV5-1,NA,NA,TGCGCCAGCAGCTCCACAGGGTTCCCGAGCTCCTATAATTCACCCCTCCACTTT,CASSSTGFPSSYNSPLHF
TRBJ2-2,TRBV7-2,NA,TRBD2,TGTGCCAGCAGCCCGCCTCGGGGGGGTGTAGGCACCGGGGAGCTGTTTTTT,CASSPPRGGVGTGELFF
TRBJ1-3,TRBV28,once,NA,TGTGCCAGCAAGAGCGGACGGGCTTTATCTGGAAACACCATATATTTT,CASKSGRALSGNTIYF
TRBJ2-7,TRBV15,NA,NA,TGTGCCACCAGCAGAGACAGGGGAACCTACGAGCAGTACTTC,CATSRDRGTYEQYF
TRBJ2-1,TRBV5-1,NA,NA,TGCGCCAGCAGCTTTAGCAGCTCCTACAATGAGCAGTTCTTC,CASSFSSSYNEQFF
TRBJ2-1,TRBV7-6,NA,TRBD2,TGTGCCAGCAGCTTATGGGCGGCGGGGGGGCGCGATGAGCAGTTCTTC,CASSLWAAGGRDEQFF
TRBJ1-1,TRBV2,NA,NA,TGTGCCAACATGGAGGGACCGTCGAACACTGAAGCTTTCTTT,CANMEGPSNTEAFF
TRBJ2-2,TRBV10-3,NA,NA,TGTGCCATCAAAACACAGGGTACCGGGGAGCTGTTTTTT,CAIKTQGTGELFF
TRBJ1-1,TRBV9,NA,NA,TGTGCCAGCAGCGTAGGGCAGGGAGGGGGTTACGAAGCCTTCTTT,CASSVGQGGGYEAFF
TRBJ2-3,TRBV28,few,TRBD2,TGTGCCAGCAGTTCCTCCTTAGCGGGAGTGGGAGATACGCAGTATTTT,CASSSSLAGVGDTQYF
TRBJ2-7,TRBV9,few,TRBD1,TGTGCCAGCAGCTCAGGACAGGGGGACCCTACCTACGAGCAGTACTTC,CASSSGQGDPTYEQYF
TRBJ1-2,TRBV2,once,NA,TGTGCCAGCAAGCCTTGGGAGGGAGGCTACACCTTC,CASKPWEGGYTF
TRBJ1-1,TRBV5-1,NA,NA,TGCGCCAGCAGCTTGTCGAGGGAGATGGTAGAAGCTTTCTTT,CASSLSREMVEAFF
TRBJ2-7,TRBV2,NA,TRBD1,TGTGCCAGCAGTGCTGACAGGGCACAATACGAGCAGTACTTC,CASSADRAQYEQYF
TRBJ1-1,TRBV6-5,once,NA,TGTGCCAGCAGTCTACAGGGTTTATTCACTGAAGCTTTCTTT,CASSLQGLFTEAFF
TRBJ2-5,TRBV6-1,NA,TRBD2,TGTGCCAGCAGCCCGGGGACTAGCGAAGAGACCCAGTACTTC,CASSPGTSEETQYF
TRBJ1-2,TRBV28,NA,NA,TGTGCCAGCAGACCCGACTTGCTCTATGGCTACACCTTC,CASRPDLLYGYTF
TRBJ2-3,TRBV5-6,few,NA,TGTGCCAGCAGCCCACAGCACACAGATACGCAGTATTTT,CASSPQHTDTQYF
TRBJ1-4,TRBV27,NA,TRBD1,TGTGCCAGCAGCTCACAGGGGATTGTCAATGAAAAACTGTTTTTT,CASSSQGIVNEKLFF
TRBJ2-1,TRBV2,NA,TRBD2,TGTGCCACCTCAACTAGCGGGGGGGCCTCTGAGCAGTTCTTC,CATSTSGGASEQFF
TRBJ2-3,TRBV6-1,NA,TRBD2,TGTGCCAGCAGTGAGACTAGCGGGGGGGCAGATACGCAGTATTTT,CASSETSGGADTQYF
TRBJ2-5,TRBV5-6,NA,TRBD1,TGTGCCAGCAGCTTGGGCGGACAGGGGGCGCTTTGGGAGCAGTACTTC,CASSLGGQGALWEQYF
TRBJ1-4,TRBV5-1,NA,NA,TGCGCCAGCAGCTTCGGACAACTTCCCACTGCAACTAATGAAAAACTGTTTTTT,CASSFGQLPTATNEKLFF
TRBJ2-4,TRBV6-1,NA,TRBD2,TGTGCCAGCAGTGAAGCGCGGGGGTTCCGGGACGTATACATTCAGTACTTC,CASSEARGFRDVYIQYF
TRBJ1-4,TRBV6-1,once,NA,TGTGCCAGCAGGGAGGGTACAACTAATGAAAAACTGTTTTTT,CASREGTTNEKLFF
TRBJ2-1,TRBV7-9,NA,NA,TGTGCCAGCAGCTTTACAGGGTGCTACAATGAGCAGTTCTTC,CASSFTGCYNEQFF
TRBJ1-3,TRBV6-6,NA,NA,TGTGCCAGCAGTGAGAATGGCTCTGGAAACACCATATATTTT,CASSENGSGNTIYF
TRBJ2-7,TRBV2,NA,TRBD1,TGTGCCAGCTTTGAGGACAGGGGCCCCTCCGAGCAGTACTTC,CASFEDRGPSEQYF
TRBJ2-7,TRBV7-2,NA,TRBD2,TGTGCCAGCAGCCCCCAAGGGCGGGGGGGACTCTACGAGCAGTACTTC,CASSPQGRGGLYEQYF
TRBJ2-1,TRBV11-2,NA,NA,TGTGCCAGCAGCTTAATTGACAGATTATACAATGAGCAGTTCTTC,CASSLIDRLYNEQFF
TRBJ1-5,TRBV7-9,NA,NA,TGTGCCAGCAGCTTAAGAGATAGCAATCAGCCCCAGCATTTT,CASSLRDSNQPQHF
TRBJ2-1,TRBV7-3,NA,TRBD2,TGTGCCAGCAGCCCCCGGGGGGGGAGAAACAATGAGCAGTTCTTC,CASSPRGGRNNEQFF
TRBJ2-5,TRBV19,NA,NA,TGTGCCAGTAGTCCCCGGGGGGCTCGGCAAGAGACCCAGTACTTC,CASSPRGARQETQYF
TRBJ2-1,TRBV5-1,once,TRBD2,TGCGCCAGCAGCGTGACTAGCGGGGGATACAATGAGCAGTTCTTC,CASSVTSGGYNEQFF
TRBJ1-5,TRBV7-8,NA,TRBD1,TGTGCCAGCAGCCCAGACAGGGTGGGTCAGCCCCAGCATTTT,CASSPDRVGQPQHF
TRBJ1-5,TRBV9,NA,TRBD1,TGTGCCAGCAGCCCGACAGGGGTTAATCAGCCCCAGCATTTT,CASSPTGVNQPQHF
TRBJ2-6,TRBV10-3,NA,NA,TGTGCCATCACCGGAGGAGGGGGCATAATTTCTGGGGCCAACGTCCTGACTTTC,CAITGGGGIISGANVLTF
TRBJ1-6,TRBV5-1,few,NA,TGCGCCAGCAGCTTGGGGCAGAATAATTCACCCCTCCACTTT,CASSLGQNNSPLHF
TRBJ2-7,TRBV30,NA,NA,TGTGCCTGGAGCTCTCGAGGCGGAGGGCAGTACTTC,CAWSSRGGGQYF
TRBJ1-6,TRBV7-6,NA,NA,TGTGCCAGCAGCCCGGGGAGCCGTTCACCCCTCCACTTT,CASSPGSRSPLHF
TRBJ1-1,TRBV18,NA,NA,TGTGCCAGCTCACCACCGAGCCTTCCGAACACTGAAGCTTTCTTT,CASSPPSLPNTEAFF
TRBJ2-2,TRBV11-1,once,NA,TGTGCCAGCAGCTTAGAGCGAGGGCAGTACACCGGGGAGCTGTTTTTT,CASSLERGQYTGELFF
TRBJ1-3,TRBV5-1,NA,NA,TGCGCCAGCAGCTCGGGGGGTTGGTCTGGAAACACCATATATTTT,CASSSGGWSGNTIYF
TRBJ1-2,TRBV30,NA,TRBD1,TGTGCCTGGAGTGAGGGACAGACCTATGGCTACACCTTC,CAWSEGQTYGYTF
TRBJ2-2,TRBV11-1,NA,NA,TGTGCCAGCAGCTTAAACTCGGGCGGGGAGCTGTTTTTT,CASSLNSGGELFF